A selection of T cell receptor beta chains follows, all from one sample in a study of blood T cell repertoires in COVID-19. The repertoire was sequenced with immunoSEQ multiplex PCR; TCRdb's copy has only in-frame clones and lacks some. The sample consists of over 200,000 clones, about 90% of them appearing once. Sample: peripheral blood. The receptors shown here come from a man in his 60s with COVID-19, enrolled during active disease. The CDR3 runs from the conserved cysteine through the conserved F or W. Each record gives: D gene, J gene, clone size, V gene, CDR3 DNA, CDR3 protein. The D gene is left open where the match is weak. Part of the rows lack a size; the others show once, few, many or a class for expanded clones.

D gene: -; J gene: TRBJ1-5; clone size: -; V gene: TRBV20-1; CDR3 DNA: TGCAGTGCCGAAAATAGCCTTTCACAGCATTTT; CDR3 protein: CSAENSLSQHF
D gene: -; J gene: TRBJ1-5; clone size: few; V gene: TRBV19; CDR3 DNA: TGTGCCAGTAGTATCGGGGGGTTTAATCAGCCCCAGCATTTT; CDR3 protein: CASSIGGFNQPQHF
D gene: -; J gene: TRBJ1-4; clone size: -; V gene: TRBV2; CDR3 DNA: TGTGCCAGCAGAGTCACAGGGTCTACTAATGAAAAACTGTTTTTT; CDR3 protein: CASRVTGSTNEKLFF
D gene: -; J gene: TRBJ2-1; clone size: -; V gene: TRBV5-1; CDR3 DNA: TGCGCCAGCAGCTTGAGCGTAGCGGCTGGTGAGCAGTTCTTC; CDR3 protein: CASSLSVAAGEQFF
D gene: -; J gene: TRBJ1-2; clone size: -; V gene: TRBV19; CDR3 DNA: TGTGCCAGTAGGACCCCAGGGAGGACGGAGGGCTATGGCTACACCTTC; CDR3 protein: CASRTPGRTEGYGYTF
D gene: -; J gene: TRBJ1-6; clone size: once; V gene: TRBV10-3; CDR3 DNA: TGTGCCTGCGGGGCAGTCGGTGATTCACCCCTCCACTTT; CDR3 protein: CACGAVGDSPLHF
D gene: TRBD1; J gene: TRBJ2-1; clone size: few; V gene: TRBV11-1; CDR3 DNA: TGTGCCAGCAGCCCGAGGGGGCGCTCCTACAATGAGCAGTTCTTC; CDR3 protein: CASSPRGRSYNEQFF
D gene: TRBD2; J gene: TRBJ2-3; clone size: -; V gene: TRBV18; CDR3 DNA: TGTGCCAGCTCGCCCCCCGGGGGGGCAGGAGATACGCAGTATTTT; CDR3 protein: CASSPPGGAGDTQYF
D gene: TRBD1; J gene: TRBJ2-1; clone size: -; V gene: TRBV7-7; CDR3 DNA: TGTGCTAGCAGCCAGGACAGGGGGATGGGTGAGCAGTTCTTC; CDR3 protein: CASSQDRGMGEQFF
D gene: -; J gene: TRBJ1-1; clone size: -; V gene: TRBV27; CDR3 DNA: TGTGCCAGCAGTTTATTATTTGGGGGGATGAACACTGAAGCTTTCTTT; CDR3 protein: CASSLLFGGMNTEAFF
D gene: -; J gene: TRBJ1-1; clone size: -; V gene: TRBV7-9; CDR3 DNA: TGTGCGACCAGCTGGGGGGGGCAGATGAACACTGAAGCTTTCTTT; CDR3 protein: CATSWGGQMNTEAFF
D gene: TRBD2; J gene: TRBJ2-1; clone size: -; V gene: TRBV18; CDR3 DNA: TGTGCCAGCTCACCAGGAGCGGGAGGCTACAATGAGCAGTTCTTC; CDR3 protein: CASSPGAGGYNEQFF
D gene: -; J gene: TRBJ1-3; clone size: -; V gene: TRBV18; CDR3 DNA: TGTGCCAGCTCAGCAACAGGCTACTCTGGAAACACCATATATTTT; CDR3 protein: CASSATGYSGNTIYF
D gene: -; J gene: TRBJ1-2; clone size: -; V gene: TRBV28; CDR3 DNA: TGTGCCAGCAGCCCCCCAGGCTACACCTTC; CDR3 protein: CASSPPGYTF
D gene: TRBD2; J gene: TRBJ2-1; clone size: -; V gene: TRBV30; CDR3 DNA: TGTGCCTGGAGTAGGACTAGCGGAGCTGAGCAGTTCTTC; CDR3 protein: CAWSRTSGAEQFF
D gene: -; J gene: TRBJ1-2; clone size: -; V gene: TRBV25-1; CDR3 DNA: TGTGCCAGCAGTGGAACGCGAAGGGGTTTCTATGGCTACACCTTC; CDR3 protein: CASSGTRRGFYGYTF
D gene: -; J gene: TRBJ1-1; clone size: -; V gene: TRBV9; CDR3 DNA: TGTGCCAGCAGCGCTAGAGGGAACACTGAAGCTTTCTTT; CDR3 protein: CASSARGNTEAFF
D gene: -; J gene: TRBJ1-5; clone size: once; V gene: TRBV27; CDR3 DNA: TGTGCCAGCAGTTTAACAGGGCTCAATCAGCCCCAGCATTTT; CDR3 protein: CASSLTGLNQPQHF
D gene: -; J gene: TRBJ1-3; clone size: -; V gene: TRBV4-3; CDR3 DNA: TGCGCCAGCAGCCTCATGATTGGGGGGGGGCTCTCTGGAAACACCATATATTTT; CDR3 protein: CASSLMIGGGLSGNTIYF
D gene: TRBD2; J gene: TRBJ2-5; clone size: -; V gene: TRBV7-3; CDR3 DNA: TGTGCCAGCAGCTTATTAGCGGGGCCTGCGGAGACCCAGTACTTC; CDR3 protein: CASSLLAGPAETQYF
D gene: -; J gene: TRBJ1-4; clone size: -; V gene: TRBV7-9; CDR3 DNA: TGTGCCAGCAGGCAAGGAGGAGTTAATGAAAAACTGTTTTTT; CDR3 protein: CASRQGGVNEKLFF
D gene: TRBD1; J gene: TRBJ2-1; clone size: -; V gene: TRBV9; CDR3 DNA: TGTGCCAGCAGCGTAGTAGGGGGCGCATACAATGAGCAGTTCTTC; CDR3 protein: CASSVVGGAYNEQFF
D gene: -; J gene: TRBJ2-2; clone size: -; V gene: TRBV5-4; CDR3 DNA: TGTGCCAGCAGCTTTCCAACAGGGATGAACACCGGGGAGCTGTTTTTT; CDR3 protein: CASSFPTGMNTGELFF
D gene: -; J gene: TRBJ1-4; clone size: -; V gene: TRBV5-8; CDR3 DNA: TGTGCCAGCAGCTTCGGACTGCTGAATGAAAAACTGTTTTTT; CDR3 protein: CASSFGLLNEKLFF
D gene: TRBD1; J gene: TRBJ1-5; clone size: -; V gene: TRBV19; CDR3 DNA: TGTGCCAGTAGTATAAACTCACAGGGGTGGCAGCCCCAGCATTTT; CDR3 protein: CASSINSQGWQPQHF
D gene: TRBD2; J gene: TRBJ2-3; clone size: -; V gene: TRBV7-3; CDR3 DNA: TGTGCCAGCAGCCCAAGGGGCGGGGGGGGCACAGATACGCAGTATTTT; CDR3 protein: CASSPRGGGGTDTQYF
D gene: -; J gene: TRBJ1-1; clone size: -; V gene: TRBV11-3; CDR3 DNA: TGTGCCAGCAGCCTACAGTTGAACACTGAAGCTTTCTTT; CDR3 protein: CASSLQLNTEAFF
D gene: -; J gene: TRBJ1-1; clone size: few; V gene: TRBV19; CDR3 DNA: TGTGCCAGTAGTAACCAGGGTGGCGCGACCACTGAAGCTTTCTTT; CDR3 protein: CASSNQGGATTEAFF
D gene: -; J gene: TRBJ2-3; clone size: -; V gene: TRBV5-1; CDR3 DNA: TGCGCCAGCAGCTTGGCTTCCGCGGGGCTTACAGATACGCAGTATTTT; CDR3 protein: CASSLASAGLTDTQYF
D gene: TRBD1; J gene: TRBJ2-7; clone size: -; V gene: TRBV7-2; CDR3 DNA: TGTGCCAGCAGCCCCGCTCCGGGACAGTCCTACGAGCAGTACTTC; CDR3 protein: CASSPAPGQSYEQYF
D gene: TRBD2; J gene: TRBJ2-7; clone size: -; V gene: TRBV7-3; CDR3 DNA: TGTGCCAGCAGCTTAACCCCCAGCGGGATGTCCTACGAGCAGTACTTC; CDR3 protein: CASSLTPSGMSYEQYF
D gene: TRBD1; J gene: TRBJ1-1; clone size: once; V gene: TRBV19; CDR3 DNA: TGTGCCAGTAACCCGACAGGGAATATGAACACTGAAGCTTTCTTT; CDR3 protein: CASNPTGNMNTEAFF
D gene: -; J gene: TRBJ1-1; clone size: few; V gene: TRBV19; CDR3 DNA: TGTGCCAGTAGTATAGTCAACAGGGAGAACACTGAAGCTTTCTTT; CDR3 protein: CASSIVNRENTEAFF
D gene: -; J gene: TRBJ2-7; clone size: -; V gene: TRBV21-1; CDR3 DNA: TGTGCCAGCAGCAAACACCCGGGGAAGAGCTCCTACGAGCAGTACTTC; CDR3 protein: CASSKHPGKSSYEQYF
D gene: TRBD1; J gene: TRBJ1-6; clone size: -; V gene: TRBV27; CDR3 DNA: TGTGCCAGCAGTTCTCGCGGACAGGGGAGCGGTCCCTATAATTCACCCCTCCACTTT; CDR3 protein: CASSSRGQGSGPYNSPLHF
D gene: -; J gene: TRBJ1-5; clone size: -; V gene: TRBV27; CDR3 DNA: TGTGCCAGCAGCTGGGGGAGGAATCAGCCCCAGCATTTT; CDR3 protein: CASSWGRNQPQHF
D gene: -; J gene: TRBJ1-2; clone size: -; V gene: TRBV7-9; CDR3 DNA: TGTGCCAGCAGCTTAGATTGGAGGAATGGCTACACCTTC; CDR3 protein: CASSLDWRNGYTF
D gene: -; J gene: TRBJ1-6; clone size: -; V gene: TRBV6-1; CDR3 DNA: TGTGCCAGCAGTGAAGCGCGCCGCGGCTCCTATAATTCACCCCTCCACTTT; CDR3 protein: CASSEARRGSYNSPLHF
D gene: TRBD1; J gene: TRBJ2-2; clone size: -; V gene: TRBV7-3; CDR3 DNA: TGTGCCAGCAGCTATGACAGGGGAGCTCTCCCCGGGGAGCTGTTTTTT; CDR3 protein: CASSYDRGALPGELFF
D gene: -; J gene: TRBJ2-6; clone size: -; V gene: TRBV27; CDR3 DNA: TGTGCCAGCGCCCGGCCAGGGGTTACGGGCTCTGGGGCCAACGTCCTGACTTTC; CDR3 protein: CASARPGVTGSGANVLTF